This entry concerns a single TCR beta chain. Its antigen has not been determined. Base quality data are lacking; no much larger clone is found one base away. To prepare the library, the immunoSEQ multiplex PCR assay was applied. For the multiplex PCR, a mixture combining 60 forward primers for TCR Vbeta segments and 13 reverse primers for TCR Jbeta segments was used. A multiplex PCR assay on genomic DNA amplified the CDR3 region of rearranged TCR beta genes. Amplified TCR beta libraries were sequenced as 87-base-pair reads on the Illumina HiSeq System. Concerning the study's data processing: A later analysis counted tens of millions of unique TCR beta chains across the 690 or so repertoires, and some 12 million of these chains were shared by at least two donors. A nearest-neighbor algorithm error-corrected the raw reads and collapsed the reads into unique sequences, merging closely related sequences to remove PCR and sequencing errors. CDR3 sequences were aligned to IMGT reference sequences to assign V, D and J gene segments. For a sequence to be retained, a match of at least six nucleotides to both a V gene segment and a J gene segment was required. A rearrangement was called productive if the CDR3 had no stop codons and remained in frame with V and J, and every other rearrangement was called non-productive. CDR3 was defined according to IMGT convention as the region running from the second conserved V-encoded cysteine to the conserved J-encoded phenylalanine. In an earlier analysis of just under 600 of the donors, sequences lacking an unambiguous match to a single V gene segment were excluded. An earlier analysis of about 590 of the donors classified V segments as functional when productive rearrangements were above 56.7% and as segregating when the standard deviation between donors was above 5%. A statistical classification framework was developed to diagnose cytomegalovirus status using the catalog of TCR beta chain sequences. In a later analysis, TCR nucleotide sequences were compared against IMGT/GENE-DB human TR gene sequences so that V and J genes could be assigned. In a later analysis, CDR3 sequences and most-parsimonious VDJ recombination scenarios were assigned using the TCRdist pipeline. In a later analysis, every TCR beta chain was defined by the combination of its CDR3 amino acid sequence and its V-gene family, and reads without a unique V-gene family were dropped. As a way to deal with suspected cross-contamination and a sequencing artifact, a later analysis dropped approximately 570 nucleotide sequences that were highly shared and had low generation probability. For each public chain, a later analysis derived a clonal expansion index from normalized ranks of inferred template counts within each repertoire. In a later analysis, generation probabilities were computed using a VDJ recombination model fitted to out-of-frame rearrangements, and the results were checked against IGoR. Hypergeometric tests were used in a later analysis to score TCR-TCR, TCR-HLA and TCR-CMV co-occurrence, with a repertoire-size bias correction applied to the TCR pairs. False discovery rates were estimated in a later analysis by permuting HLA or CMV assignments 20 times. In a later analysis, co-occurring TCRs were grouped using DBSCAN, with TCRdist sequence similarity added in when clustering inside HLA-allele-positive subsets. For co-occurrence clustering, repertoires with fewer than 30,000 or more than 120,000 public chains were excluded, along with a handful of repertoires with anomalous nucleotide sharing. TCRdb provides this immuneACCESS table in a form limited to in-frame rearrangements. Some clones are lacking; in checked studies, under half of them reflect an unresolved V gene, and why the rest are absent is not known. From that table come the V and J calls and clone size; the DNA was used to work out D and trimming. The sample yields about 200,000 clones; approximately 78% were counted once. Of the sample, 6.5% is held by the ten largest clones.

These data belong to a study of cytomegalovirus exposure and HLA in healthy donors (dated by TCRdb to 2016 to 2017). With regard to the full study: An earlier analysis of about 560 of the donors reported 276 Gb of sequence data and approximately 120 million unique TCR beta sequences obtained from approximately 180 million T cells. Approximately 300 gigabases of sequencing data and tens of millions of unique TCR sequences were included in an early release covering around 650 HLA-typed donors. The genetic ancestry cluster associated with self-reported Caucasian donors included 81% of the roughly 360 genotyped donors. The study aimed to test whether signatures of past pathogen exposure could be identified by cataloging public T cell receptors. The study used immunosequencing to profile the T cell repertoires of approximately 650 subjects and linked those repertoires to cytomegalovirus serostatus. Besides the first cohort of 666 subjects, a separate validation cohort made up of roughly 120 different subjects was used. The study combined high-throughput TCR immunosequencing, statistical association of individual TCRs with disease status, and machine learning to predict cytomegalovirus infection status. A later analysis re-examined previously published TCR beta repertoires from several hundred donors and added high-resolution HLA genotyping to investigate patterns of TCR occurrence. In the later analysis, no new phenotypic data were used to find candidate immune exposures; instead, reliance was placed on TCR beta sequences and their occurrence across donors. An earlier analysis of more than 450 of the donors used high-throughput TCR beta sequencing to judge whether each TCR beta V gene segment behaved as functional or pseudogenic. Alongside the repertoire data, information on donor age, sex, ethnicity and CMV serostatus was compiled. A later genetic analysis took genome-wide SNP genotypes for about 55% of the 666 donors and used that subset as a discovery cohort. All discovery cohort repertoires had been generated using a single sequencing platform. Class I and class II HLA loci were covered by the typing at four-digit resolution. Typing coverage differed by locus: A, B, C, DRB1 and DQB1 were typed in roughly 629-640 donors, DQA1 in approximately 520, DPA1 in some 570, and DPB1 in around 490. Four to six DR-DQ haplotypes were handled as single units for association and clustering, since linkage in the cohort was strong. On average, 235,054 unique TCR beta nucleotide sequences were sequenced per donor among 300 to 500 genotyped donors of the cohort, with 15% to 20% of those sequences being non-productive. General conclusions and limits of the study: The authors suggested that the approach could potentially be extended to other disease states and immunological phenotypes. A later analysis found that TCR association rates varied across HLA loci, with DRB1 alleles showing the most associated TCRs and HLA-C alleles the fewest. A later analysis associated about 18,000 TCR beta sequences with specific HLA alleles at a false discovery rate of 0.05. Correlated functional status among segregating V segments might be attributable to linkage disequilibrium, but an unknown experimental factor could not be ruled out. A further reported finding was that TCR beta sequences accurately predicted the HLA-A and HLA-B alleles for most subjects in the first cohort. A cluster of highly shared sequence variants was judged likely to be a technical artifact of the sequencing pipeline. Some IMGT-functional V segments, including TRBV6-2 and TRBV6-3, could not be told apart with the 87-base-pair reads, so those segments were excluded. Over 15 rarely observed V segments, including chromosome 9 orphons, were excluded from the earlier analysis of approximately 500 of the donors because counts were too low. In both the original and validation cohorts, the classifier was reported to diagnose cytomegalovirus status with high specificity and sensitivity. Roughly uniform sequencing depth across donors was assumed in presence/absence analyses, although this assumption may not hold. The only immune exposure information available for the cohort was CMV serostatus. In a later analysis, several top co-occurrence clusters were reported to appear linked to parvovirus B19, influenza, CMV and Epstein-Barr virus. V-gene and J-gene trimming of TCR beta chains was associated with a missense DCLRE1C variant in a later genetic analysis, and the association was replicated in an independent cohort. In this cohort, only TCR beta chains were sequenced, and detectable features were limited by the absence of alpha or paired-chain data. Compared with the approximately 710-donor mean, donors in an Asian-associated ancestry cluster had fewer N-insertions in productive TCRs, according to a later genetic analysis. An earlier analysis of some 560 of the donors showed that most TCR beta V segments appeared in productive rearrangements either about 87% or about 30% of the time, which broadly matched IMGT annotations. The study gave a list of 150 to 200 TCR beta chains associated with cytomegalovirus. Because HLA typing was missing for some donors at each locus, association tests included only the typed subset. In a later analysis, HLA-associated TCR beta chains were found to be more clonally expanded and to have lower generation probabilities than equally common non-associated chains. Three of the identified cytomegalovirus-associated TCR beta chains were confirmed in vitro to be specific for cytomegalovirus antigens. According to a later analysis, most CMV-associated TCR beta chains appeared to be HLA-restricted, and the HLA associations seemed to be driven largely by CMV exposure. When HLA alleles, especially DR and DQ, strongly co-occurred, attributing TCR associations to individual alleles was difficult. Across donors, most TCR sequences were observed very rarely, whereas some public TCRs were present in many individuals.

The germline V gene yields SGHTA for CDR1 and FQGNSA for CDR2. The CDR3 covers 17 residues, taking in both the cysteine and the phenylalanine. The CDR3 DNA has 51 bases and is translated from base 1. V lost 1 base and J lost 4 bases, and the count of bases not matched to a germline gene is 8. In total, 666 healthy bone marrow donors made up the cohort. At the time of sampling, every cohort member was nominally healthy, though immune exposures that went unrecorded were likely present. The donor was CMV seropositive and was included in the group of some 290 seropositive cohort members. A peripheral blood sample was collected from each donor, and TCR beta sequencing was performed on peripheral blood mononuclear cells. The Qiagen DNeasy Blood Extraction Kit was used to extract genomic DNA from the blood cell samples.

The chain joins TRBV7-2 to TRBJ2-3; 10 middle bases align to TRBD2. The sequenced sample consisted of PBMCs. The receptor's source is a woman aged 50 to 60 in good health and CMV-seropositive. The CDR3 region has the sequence CASSLVSASGGPDTQYF. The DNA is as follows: TGTGCCAGCAGCTTAGTAAGTGCTAGCGGGGGACCAGATACGCAGTATTTT.